One and the same sample provided the 25 T cell receptor beta chains below, sequenced in a study of blood T cell repertoires in COVID-19. TCRdb's copy holds only in-frame clones and misses some; the assay was immunoSEQ multiplex PCR. The table shows approximately 480,000 clones, with 89% occurring only once. The sample consisted of peripheral blood. These receptor sequences come from a man younger than 35 with COVID-19, enrolled during active disease.

The V call is TRBV3-1 (or the pseudogene TRBV3-2), the J call TRBJ1-3; tentatively, D is TRBD1 (5 bases). There are 15 residues in the CDR3. The germline gives CDR1 LGHDT, CDR2 YNNKEL (reference sequence). Trimming removed 0 bases from V and 2 bases from J, with 8 bases in between. CDR3 in DNA: TGTGCCAGCAGCCAAGATGGGGCAGCTGGAAACACCATATATTTT. Protein: CASSQDGAAGNTIYF.

The chain has TRBV7-9 and TRBJ2-1; 7 bases line up with TRBD2. With 1 base clipped from V and 6 bases from J, the junction kept 6 bases outside the gene matches. CDR1 and CDR2 from the germline V gene are SEHNR and FQNEAQ (reference sequence). The CDR3 runs 15 residues. The CDR3 DNA reads as TGTGCCAGCAGCTTAGTGGGGACTAACGGCAATGAGCAGTTCTTC. Its translation is CASSLVGTNGNEQFF.

The chain links TRBV9 to TRBJ2-2; 7 nucleotides match TRBD1. Germline loops: CDR1 SGDLS, CDR2 YYNGEE. The length of the CDR3 is 16 residues. With 3 bases clipped from V and 3 bases from J, the junction kept 8 bases outside the gene matches. CDR3 sequence: CASSETGDRYTGELFF. CDR3 coding DNA: TGTGCCAGCAGCGAAACAGGGGATCGATACACCGGGGAGCTGTTTTTT.

The genes are TRBV7-9 and TRBJ2-7; TRBD2 matches at 7 bases. Germline V gene lookup returns CDR1 SEHNR and CDR2 FQNEAQ (reference sequence). The J segment lost 7 bases and the V segment lost 7 bases, leaving 16 bases of the junction unmatched. The CDR3 loop spans 15 amino acids. CDR3 residues: CASTQGLAEPNEQYF. CDR3 bases: TGTGCCAGCACCCAAGGGCTAGCGGAGCCTAATGAGCAGTACTTC.

The chain couples TRBV11-2 to TRBJ1-2; 7 bases fit TRBD1. J gave up 5 bases and V 3 bases, and 9 bases lay outside the gene matches. Germline values: CDR1 SGHAT, CDR2 FQNNGV. The CDR3 has 15 amino acids. The chain's CDR3 is CASSFPGQEGYGYTF. The CDR3 nucleotides read TGTGCCAGCAGCTTTCCTGGACAGGAAGGTTATGGCTACACCTTC.

The rearrangement links TRBV27 to TRBJ2-3; D remains ambiguous. V was pared by 4 bases and J by 3 bases, with 14 bases between. The CDR3 is 15 amino acids. Looked up from germline, CDR1 is MNHEY and CDR2 is SMNVEV (reference sequence). CDR3 coding DNA: TGTGCCAGCAGTTCCCCGTTCGCTCGGACAGATACGCAGTATTTT. Its protein product is CASSSPFARTDTQYF.

In this sample, this clone turned up a few times. The gene calls are TRBV5-1 and TRBJ1-5; D not certain. Germline CDR1 and CDR2: SGHRS and YFSETQ. The CDR3 loop spans 13 amino acids. V lost 4 bases and J lost 6, with 11 bases in between. CDR3 DNA sequence: TGCGCCAGCAGCCGGGAGGGTTTTCAGCCCCAGCATTTT. Residues: CASSREGFQPQHF.

The chain uses TRBV7-8 and TRBJ2-7, with no clear D. Trimming stripped 2 bases from V and 2 bases from J, with 10 bases between. Germline V gene data show CDR1 as SGHVS and CDR2 as FQNEAQ. CDR3 length: 14 amino acids. The CDR3 DNA is TGTGCCAGCAGCTTAAGACGGAGCGCCTACGAGCAGTACTTC. Its protein is CASSLRRSAYEQYF.

The V call is TRBV7-2, the J call TRBJ1-2, with TRBD1 matching over 9 bases. The CDR3 sequence is 16 residues long. Trimming removed 1 base from V and 8 bases from J; junction bases left unmatched: 11. The germline V gene has CDR1 SGHTA and CDR2 FQGNSA. The CDR3 DNA reads TGTGCCAGCAGCTTAGACTCCGTGGGACAGGGTAGGGGCTACACCTTC. Protein sequence: CASSLDSVGQGRGYTF.

V and J are TRBV11-3 and TRBJ1-4; D is unresolved. This CDR3 has 13 amino acids. CDR1 is SGHNT, CDR2 YENEEA, per germline. V shed 0 bases and J shed 11 bases, with 10 bases lying between them. CDR3 coding DNA: TGTGCCAGCAGCTTAGATCGTCTGGGCAAACTGTTTTTT. Protein sequence: CASSLDRLGKLFF.

Here the CDR3 DNA reads TGTGCCAGCAGCTTCCCCCGGGGGAGGGTTAATGAAAAACTGTTTTTT. This codes for CASSFPRGRVNEKLFF. The V and J genes are TRBV7-8 and TRBJ1-4, with D perhaps TRBD1 (5 bases). This CDR3 region has 16 residues. In germline, CDR1 is SGHVS, CDR2 FQNEAQ. Trimming stripped 3 bases from V and 4 bases from J, with 15 bases between.

This chain joins TRBV19 and TRBJ1-5; TRBD1 is a possible D gene (6 bases). The CDR3 contains 14 residues. The V gene's germline CDR1 is LNHDA and CDR2 SQIVND (reference sequence). Trimming removed 7 bases from V and 6 bases from J, with 16 bases in between. DNA of the CDR3: TGTGCCAGTACCCGGGGACAACGGCGTCAGCCCCAGCATTTT. This sequence encodes CASTRGQRRQPQHF.

The chain has TRBV5-1 and TRBJ2-1; TRBD2 matches 7 bases. Trimming took 5 bases from V and 9 from J; bases not matched to a gene: 2. The CDR3 sequence is 11 residues long. CDR1 is SGHRS and CDR2 is YFSETQ in the germline V gene. The CDR3 DNA reads as TGCGCCAGCAGTGGGAGGGGTGAGCAGTTCTTC. Encoded protein: CASSGRGEQFF.

In this sample, this clone turned up a few times. The V gene is TRBV11-2, the J gene TRBJ1-3; 7 positions agree with TRBD1. Germline V lookup: CDR1 SGHAT, CDR2 FQNNGV. This CDR3 contains 15 residues. With V trimmed by 10 bases and J by 2 bases, 11 bases remained unmatched. This CDR3 reads CATTGDGGPGNTIYF. The DNA for the CDR3 is TGTGCCACCACAGGGGACGGGGGCCCTGGAAACACCATATATTTT. Full variable domain (remainder filled in from reference TRBV11-2 and TRBJ1-3): EAGVAQSPRYKIIEKRQSVAFWCNPISGHATLYWYQQILGQGPKLLIQFQNNGVVDDSQLPKDRFSAERLKGVDSTLKIQPAKLEDSAVYLCATTGDGGPGNTIYFGEGSWLTVV.

This chain uses TRBV19 with TRBJ2-1; 7 bases line up with TRBD2. CDR3 size: 17 residues. From germline, CDR1 is LNHDA and CDR2 SQIVND (reference sequence). V lost 5 bases to trimming and J lost 0 bases; unmatched junction nucleotides: 10. Here the CDR3 reads CASSLVGGGSSYNEQFF. The CDR3 DNA reads as TGTGCCAGTAGTCTTGTCGGGGGAGGGAGCTCCTACAATGAGCAGTTCTTC.

The V gene is TRBV29-1, the J gene TRBJ2-5, with 9 bases fitting TRBD1. CDR1 SQVTM and CDR2 ANQGSEA come from the germline V gene. Losses at the gene ends were 6 bases for V and 2 bases for J; bases not matched to a gene: 7. This CDR3 is 14 amino acids long. CDR3 protein: CSVASGTGQETQYF. The CDR3 DNA is TGCAGCGTCGCCTCCGGGACAGGGCAAGAGACCCAGTACTTC.

This clone was observed a few times. The chain combines TRBV2 with TRBJ2-7; D perhaps matches TRBD1 (5 bases). V was pared by 2 bases and J by 5 bases, with 7 bases between. Germline CDR1 SNHLY, CDR2 FYNNEI. CDR3 length: 12 residues. The CDR3 sequence is CASSEQGHEQYF. Here the CDR3 DNA reads TGTGCCAGCAGTGAACAGGGCCACGAGCAGTACTTC.

The J gene is TRBJ1-5, the V gene TRBV19; a possible D gene is TRBD1 (5 bases). This CDR3 is 16 amino acids long. CDR1 is LNHDA and CDR2 is SQIVND in the germline V gene (reference sequence). V lost 6 bases and J 4 bases, leaving 19 bases between the germline ends. The CDR3, as DNA: TGTGCCAGTAGGGGGGGAGTCGGGAACCGTAATCAGCCCCAGCATTTT. This translates into CASRGGVGNRNQPQHF. The complete variable domain, with remaining parts taken from reference TRBV19 and TRBJ1-5, reads DGGITQSPKYLFRKEGQNVTLSCEQNLNHDAMYWYRQDPGQGLRLIYYSQIVNDFQKGDIAEGYSVSREKKESFPLTVTSAQKNPTAFYLCASRGGVGNRNQPQHFGDGTRLSIL.

This chain connects TRBV11-3 to TRBJ2-7; 7 nucleotides align to TRBD2. Losses at the gene ends were 2 bases for V and 6 bases for J; bases not matched to a gene: 10. Germline CDR1 SGHNT, CDR2 YENEEA. The CDR3 is made up of 15 amino acids. In DNA, the CDR3 is TGTGCCAGCAGCTTATGGGCGGGGGAGCCGGTCGAGCAGTACTTC. This gives the protein CASSLWAGEPVEQYF.

The chain recombines TRBV18 with TRBJ2-7, with 8 bases matching TRBD1. V lost 3 bases and J lost 5; bases outside the gene matches: 6. The CDR3 contains 14 residues. The V gene's germline CDR1 is KGHSH and CDR2 LQKENI. Here the CDR3 reads CASSPYGQGDEQYF. DNA for the CDR3: TGTGCCAGCTCACCCTATGGACAGGGCGACGAGCAGTACTTC.

This chain connects TRBV5-1 to TRBJ1-1; 8 bases are a match to TRBD1. CDR1 and CDR2 from the germline V gene are SGHRS and YFSETQ. V was pared by 6 bases and J by 5 bases, with 15 bases of the junction left unmatched. There are 16 residues in the CDR3. The CDR3 reads CASTRGGTGEGTEAFF. The CDR3 coding sequence is TGCGCCAGCACCCGTGGGGGGACAGGCGAGGGGACTGAAGCTTTCTTT.

The chain employs TRBV10-3 and TRBJ1-3; perhaps TRBD1 as D (5 bases). This CDR3 spans 17 amino acids. The ends were cut back, 2 bases at V and 1 base at J, with 15 bases in the middle. Germline lookup yields CDR1 ENHRY and CDR2 SYGVKD. For the CDR3, the DNA is TGTGCCATCAGTGAGAAAGGGTACAGGACGTCTGGAAACACCATATATTTT. As protein: CAISEKGYRTSGNTIYF.

The V and J genes are TRBV28 and TRBJ2-5, with TRBD1 matching over 11 bases. The germline V gene has CDR1 MDHEN and CDR2 SYDVKM. There are 17 residues in the CDR3. V lost 3 bases, J lost 1 base, and 7 bases stayed unmatched. The CDR3: CASSFSVGQGAQETQYF. The CDR3 coding sequence is TGTGCCAGCAGTTTTTCCGTTGGACAGGGGGCCCAAGAGACCCAGTACTTC.

This sequence joins TRBV27 and TRBJ1-4; D gene uncertain. Germline lookup yields CDR1 MNHEY and CDR2 SMNVEV (reference sequence). The V gene lost 6 bases and the J gene lost 7 bases, with 15 bases spanning the gap. The CDR3 covers 14 residues. The CDR3 spells CASRRPGGGEKLFF. The CDR3 DNA reads TGTGCCAGCAGGAGGCCGGGAGGAGGTGAAAAACTGTTTTTT.

The V and J genes are TRBV5-6 and TRBJ2-4, with 11 bases matching TRBD1. Germline loops: CDR1 SGHDT, CDR2 YYEEEE. The CDR3 covers 14 residues. The ends lost 4 bases at V and 7 bases at J; junction bases unmatched: 4. The chain's CDR3 is CASSMGQGENIQYF. DNA for the CDR3: TGTGCCAGCAGCATGGGACAGGGGGAGAACATTCAGTACTTC.